One TCR beta chain is described in this entry. These data come from a study of CD8 T cells in Susac syndrome. Healthy donors matched for age and sex were used as controls. RNA, at about 0.5 to 1 ug, was reverse transcribed with random hexamers. By means of immunoSEQ multiplex PCR, TCR beta CDR3 spanning 54 Vbeta and 13 Jbeta underwent amplification. TCRdb processed the immunoSEQ multiplex PCR reads anew with MiXCR; each CDR3 protein has one entry. The sample carries roughly 150,000 distinct CDR3 sequences, roughly 95% recorded once. Per the germline V gene, CDR1 is SQVTM and CDR2 is ANQGSEA. V was pared by 4 bases and J by 2 bases, with 11 bases of the junction left unmatched. The CDR3 totals 17 residues.

Sequenced sample: CD4+ T cells from PBMCs. The gene calls are TRBV29-1 and TRBJ2-1; 10 bases agree with TRBD2. The sequence came from a human donor in good health. The chain's CDR3 is CSVGSASGGRTYNEQFF. The DNA of the CDR3 is TGCAGCGTTGGTTCCGCTAGCGGGGGACGGACCTACAATGAGCAGTTCTTC.